This TCR beta chain appears in the sequencing data of a study of CD8 T cells in Susac syndrome. On this clonotype: What it binds is unknown.

V dropped 11 bases and J dropped 0 bases, with 11 bases sitting between them. Germline loops: CDR1 SNHLY, CDR2 FYNNEI. This CDR3 contains 14 residues. The RNA input was about 0.5 to 1 ug, and it was reverse transcribed with random hexamers. Across 54 Vbeta and 13 Jbeta, immunoSEQ multiplex PCR amplified TCR beta CDR3. TCRdb processed the immunoSEQ multiplex PCR reads anew with MiXCR; each CDR3 protein has one entry. The sample includes over 350,000 distinct CDR3 sequences, more than 80% of them seen just once. The multiple sclerosis controls comprised treatment-naive patients whose relapsing-remitting disease was stable or active. FACS enriched CD8+ TEMRA cells, while bulk CD8+ and CD4+ were negatively isolated. Study outcomes and limitations: A relatively small number of individuals underwent TCR sequencing and HLA analysis.

J is TRBJ2-6 and V is TRBV2; TRBD2 is a possible D gene (6 bases). The sequenced sample consisted of CD8+ T cells from PBMCs. This sequence was found in a human donor with multiple sclerosis. The CDR3 is CARLGGSGANVLTF. CDR3 in DNA: TGTGCCCGGCTCGGGGGCTCTGGGGCCAACGTCCTGACTTTC. Full variable domain (rest looked up from reference TRBV2 and TRBJ2-6): EPEVTQTPSHQVTQMGQEVILRCVPISNHLYFYWYRQILGQKVEFLVSFYNNEISEKSEIFDDQFSVERPDGSNFTLKIRSTKLEDSAMYFCARLGGSGANVLTFGAGSRLTVL.